What follows is one T cell receptor (beta chain) and its context. As yet, its antigen is unknown. A much bigger clone sits one base away, suggesting this may be a read error. TCRdb passed the RACE reads through MiXCR, listing each CDR3 protein once. The data hold some 90,000 distinct CDR3 sequences, with over 8% observed a single time. This CDR3 region has 16 residues. Germline V gives CDR1 MDHEN, CDR2 SYDVKM. The sample comes from a study of human T cells and chemical hapten exposure. Study background: TCR yields differed between samples (mainly from small differences in pooled library volume). Notes on the study in general: The number of TCRs above 1 in 1000 frequency did not change after DPC sensitization.

Time point described: healthy volunteer bleed at 2 weeks. Total RNA came from unfractionated whole blood. V and J are TRBV28 and TRBJ1-5, with 7 bases lining up with TRBD1. The end of the DNA aligns better with TRBJ2-3, so the J call may be wrong. The receptor was isolated from a female donor in good health. Some clones in this sample may be carry-over from other donors' samples. The sequencing sample was made of whole blood. The CDR3 region is CASRKMGQRFNQPQYF. For the CDR3, the DNA is TGTGCCAGCAGAAAGATGGGACAGCGTTTCAATCAGCCCCAGTATTTT.